These 25 T cell receptor beta chains came from one sample sequenced in a study of technical replicates of blood from a handful of donors. The protocol was immunoSEQ multiplex PCR, while the TCRdb copy is restricted to in-frame clones and leaves out a portion. The table includes around 73,000 clones, more than 90% detected once. The specimen was PBMCs. Every receptor here comes from a human donor in good health. Some clones in this sample may be carry-over from other donors' samples.

This clone was observed a single time. The chain employs TRBV4-2 and TRBJ1-6, with D perhaps matching TRBD1 (5 bases). CDR1 and CDR2 (germline): LGHNA, YNFKEQ. Trimming took 2 bases from V and 3 from J, leaving 11 bases between them. The CDR3 contains 16 residues. The CDR3 region is CASSQSRTLYNSPLHF. The CDR3 region has the DNA TGTGCCAGCAGCCAATCCAGGACACTCTATAATTCACCCCTCCACTTT.

The chain carries TRBV2 and TRBJ2-3; 9 bases are shared with TRBD1. The CDR3 runs to 15 residues. Trimming took 0 bases from V and 3 from J; bases not matched to a gene: 1. CDR1 SNHLY and CDR2 FYNNEI come from the germline V gene. CDR3 residues: CASSEAGTGTDTQYF. CDR3 coding DNA: TGTGCCAGCAGTGAAGCAGGGACAGGGACAGATACGCAGTATTTT.

This clone was counted once. The chain has TRBV19 and TRBJ1-1; 10 bases fit TRBD1. Trimming removed 5 bases from V and 3 bases from J; junction bases left unmatched: 6. CDR3 length: 15 residues. The germline V gene encodes CDR1 LNHDA and CDR2 SQIVND (reference sequence). The CDR3, as DNA: TGTGCCAGTAGTGGGGCCGGGACAGGGGACACTGAAGCTTTCTTT. Its protein is CASSGAGTGDTEAFF.

This rearrangement joins TRBV9 to TRBJ2-1; 7 positions agree with TRBD2. Germline lookup yields CDR1 SGDLS and CDR2 YYNGEE. There are 19 residues in the CDR3. The V segment lost 3 bases and the J segment 8 bases; nucleotides outside the gene matches: 23. The CDR3 nucleotides are TGTGCCAGCAGCGCCGACAAATCCAGAATCCGGGAGGCACGGTATGAGCAGTTCTTC. This sequence encodes CASSADKSRIREARYEQFF.

This chain uses TRBV7-9 with TRBJ1-2; the D gene is possibly TRBD1 (6 bases). This CDR3 is built from 17 residues. Per the germline V gene, CDR1 is SEHNR and CDR2 is FQNEAQ (reference sequence). Trimming cost V 4 bases and J 5 bases, with 23 bases left between them. CDR3 DNA sequence: TGTGCCAGCAGCTACCTTCCAGGGGCAGGGCCCGGGTATGGCTACACCTTC. This sequence encodes CASSYLPGAGPGYGYTF.

The rearrangement uses TRBV5-1 and TRBJ2-7, with 10 bases identical to TRBD2. The germline CDR1 and CDR2 sequences are SGHRS and YFSETQ. J gave up 7 bases and V 0 bases, and 7 bases lay outside the gene matches. This CDR3 is 15 amino acids long. CDR3 sequence (DNA): TGCGCCAGCAGCTTGGCTAGCGGGAGCTCTGAGGAGCAGTACTTC. Its translation: CASSLASGSSEEQYF. Looking up the rest from reference TRBV5-1 and TRBJ2-7 gives the full variable domain: KAGVTQTPRYLIKTRGQQVTLSCSPISGHRSVSWYQQTPGQGLQFLFEYFSETQRNKGNFPGRFSGRQFSNSRSEMNVSTLELGDSALYLCASSLASGSSEEQYFGPGTRLTVT.

The chain has TRBV29-1 and TRBJ1-1; D ambiguous. The germline V gene has CDR1 SQVTM and CDR2 ANQGSEA. The CDR3 is 13 residues long. Trimming stripped 5 bases from V and 4 bases from J, with 14 bases between. This chain's CDR3 is CSVRPDPGTEAFF. Written as DNA, the CDR3 is TGCAGCGTTCGTCCCGACCCGGGCACTGAAGCTTTCTTT.

The rearrangement uses TRBV7-2 and TRBJ2-7; D perhaps matches TRBD2 (6 bases). The CDR3 loop spans 16 amino acids. V was trimmed by 1 base and J by 2 bases, leaving 15 bases between them. CDR1 is SGHTA and CDR2 is FQGNSA in the germline V gene. DNA of the CDR3: TGTGCCAGCAGCTTAGGCCCCCGCGGGATCCCCTACGAGCAGTACTTC. It codes for CASSLGPRGIPYEQYF.

The chain carries TRBV27 and TRBJ1-2; D remains unclear. Deletions cut 6 bases from V and 2 bases from J, with 22 bases between. The CDR3 consists of 17 residues. In germline, CDR1 is MNHEY, CDR2 SMNVEV (reference sequence). CDR3 protein: CASRPDLTADFNYGYTF. The CDR3, as DNA: TGTGCCAGCAGACCCGACCTAACCGCGGACTTCAACTATGGCTACACCTTC.

In this sample, this clone turned up many times. The CDR3 coding sequence is TGTGCCAGCAGGAGCCAGGGGGCTCACTATGGCTACACCTTC. This translates into CASRSQGAHYGYTF. The rearrangement joins TRBV28 to TRBJ1-2, with 8 bases matching TRBD1. V lost 6 bases, J lost 3 bases, and 6 bases stayed unmatched. The CDR3 has 14 amino acids. Germline CDR1 MDHEN, CDR2 SYDVKM.

The genes are TRBV5-1 and TRBJ2-3; a weak D match, TRBD2 (6 bases). Germline values: CDR1 SGHRS, CDR2 YFSETQ. The V end was cut by 0 bases, the J end by 0 bases, with 11 bases between. This CDR3 contains 16 residues. In nucleotides, the CDR3 is TGCGCCAGCAGCTTGGGGACTATCCAAAGCACAGATACGCAGTATTTT. Protein: CASSLGTIQSTDTQYF.

This chain links TRBV6-1 with TRBJ1-5; 10 bases line up with TRBD1. CDR1 MNHNS and CDR2 SASEGT come from the germline V gene. V shed 4 bases, J shed 13 bases, and the junction held 7 bases outside the gene matches. The CDR3 consists of 13 residues. The CDR3 DNA reads as TGTGCCAGCAGTGCCTCCGGGACAGGGGTACAGCATTTT. The encoded protein is CASSASGTGVQHF.

This chain links TRBV4-3 with TRBJ1-2, with 8 nucleotides matching TRBD1. Germline V gives CDR1 LGHNA, CDR2 YSLEER. The J segment lost 1 base and the V segment lost 2 bases, leaving 6 bases of the junction unmatched. CDR3 size: 16 residues. In nucleotides, the CDR3 is TGCGCCAGCAGCCAAAGGGGACAGGCTTTTAACTATGGCTACACCTTC. Translating gives CASSQRGQAFNYGYTF.

Regarding this clone: The sample holds other DNA sequences that translate to the same CDR3. The CDR3 is CASSFLGQNTEAFF. In nucleotides, the CDR3 is TGTGCCAGCAGCTTCCTGGGACAGAACACTGAAGCTTTCTTT. The rearrangement links TRBV7-3 to TRBJ1-1; D possibly corresponds to TRBD1 (6 bases). The CDR3 is 14 residues long. The germline V gene has CDR1 SGHTA and CDR2 FQGTGA. V shed 3 bases and J shed 1 base, with 9 bases lying between them.

V is TRBV6-5 and J is TRBJ1-2; D call uncertain. V was pared by 6 bases and J by 4 bases, with 6 bases between. CDR3 length: 11 residues. The germline gives CDR1 MNHEY, CDR2 SVGAGI. CDR3 in amino acids: CASSPSYGYTF. CDR3 DNA: TGTGCCAGCAGCCCATCCTATGGCTACACCTTC.

The V gene is TRBV7-2, the J gene TRBJ2-7; 9 nucleotides agree with TRBD2. CDR3 size: 15 residues. Trimming took 5 bases from V and 3 from J; bases not matched to a gene: 8. Germline V CDR1 and CDR2: SGHTA, FQGNSA. Here the CDR3 reads CASSLPPSGVYEQYF. The CDR3 DNA reads as TGTGCCAGCAGCCTTCCCCCTAGCGGGGTCTACGAGCAGTACTTC.

The V and J genes are TRBV28 and TRBJ2-2; TRBD1 aligns across 7 bases. The germline gives CDR1 MDHEN, CDR2 SYDVKM. V was pared by 5 bases and J by 6 bases, with 3 bases of the junction left unmatched. This CDR3 is 13 amino acids long. In DNA, the CDR3 is TGTGCCAGCAGTCCCGGACAGGCCGGGGAGCTGTTTTTT. This codes for CASSPGQAGELFF. Full variable domain (remainder filled in from reference TRBV28 and TRBJ2-2): DVKVTQSSRYLVKRTGEKVFLECVQDMDHENMFWYRQDPGLGLRLIYFSYDVKMKEKGDIPEGYSVSREKKERFSLILESASTNQTSMYLCASSPGQAGELFFGEGSRLTVL.

This chain connects TRBV19 to TRBJ1-2; 7 bases map to TRBD1. The trim removed 5 bases at V and 0 bases at J, leaving 6 bases unmatched. This CDR3 contains 15 residues. Germline V gene data show CDR1 as LNHDA and CDR2 as SQIVND (reference sequence). The CDR3 nucleotides read TGTGCCAGTAGTCGACAGGGAGGTACTAACTATGGCTACACCTTC. Translation gives CASSRQGGTNYGYTF.

The chain recombines TRBV29-1 with TRBJ2-4; possibly TRBD2 for D (7 bases). Germline CDR1 and CDR2: SQVTM and ANQGSEA. The CDR3 length is 13 residues. The V end lost 7 bases, the J end lost 7 bases, and 17 bases lay between the germline ends. In DNA, the CDR3 is TGCAGCGCCGAAGGGGGGGGTTCGAACATTCAGTACTTC. This gives the protein CSAEGGGSNIQYF.

The chain couples TRBV7-9 to TRBJ1-5; 7 bases are a match to TRBD1. There are 14 residues in the CDR3. CDR1 and CDR2 from the germline V gene are SEHNR and FQNEAQ (reference sequence). The V gene end was trimmed by 5 bases and the J gene end by 4 bases; junction bases not matched to a gene: 5. The CDR3 coding sequence is TGTGCCAGCAGCAGAGACAGGGATAATCAGCCCCAGCATTTT. This codes for CASSRDRDNQPQHF. Drawing the rest from reference TRBV7-9 and TRBJ1-5, the complete variable domain is DTGVSQNPRHKITKRGQNVTFRCDPISEHNRLYWYRQTLGQGPEFLTYFQNEAQLEKSRLLSDRFSAERPKGSFSTLEIQRTEQGDSAMYLCASSRDRDNQPQHFGDGTRLSIL.

The chain couples TRBV27 to TRBJ2-1; 9 nucleotides line up with TRBD2. The CDR3 is 16 amino acids. CDR1 is MNHEY and CDR2 is SMNVEV in the germline V gene (reference sequence). The J segment lost 4 bases and the V segment lost 3 bases, leaving 7 bases of the junction unmatched. The CDR3 DNA is TGTGCCAGCAGTTTTTTCTTTGCGGGGGGGTACAATGAGCAGTTCTTC. This codes for CASSFFFAGGYNEQFF.

The chain has TRBV7-2 and TRBJ2-7; D ambiguous. The CDR3 runs to 13 residues. V was clipped by 1 base and J by 4 bases, with 8 bases between them. CDR1 and CDR2 (germline): SGHTA, FQGNSA. CDR3 nucleotides: TGTGCCAGCAGCTTAGTCAGGAAGTACGAGCAGTACTTC. It specifies CASSLVRKYEQYF.

The rearrangement joins TRBV12-5 to TRBJ1-2; 7 nucleotides align to TRBD1. The CDR3 runs to 18 residues. Germline values: CDR1 LGHNT, CDR2 FRNRAP. V gave up 0 bases and J gave up 8 bases; unmatched junction bases: 18. Here the CDR3 reads CASGLVLGTDPSMGGYTF. The CDR3 coding sequence is TGTGCTAGTGGTTTGGTACTAGGGACAGACCCTTCTATGGGAGGCTACACCTTC.

The gene calls are TRBV4-1 and TRBJ2-7; TRBD2 is a possible D gene (5 bases). CDR3 length: 15 amino acids. Trimming took off 0 bases at V and 0 bases at J, with 9 bases between the two ends. In germline, CDR1 is MGHRA, CDR2 YSYEKL. CDR3 amino acids: CASSQDAGPSYEQYF. DNA of the CDR3: TGCGCCAGCAGCCAAGATGCGGGTCCCTCCTACGAGCAGTACTTC.

V usage is TRBV7-3 and J usage is TRBJ2-7; 8 bases are a match to TRBD1. J lost 2 bases, V lost 5 bases, and 2 bases had no gene match. There are 13 residues in the CDR3. CDR1 and CDR2 (germline): SGHTA, FQGTGA. This CDR3 reads CASSRDRTYEQYF. As DNA, the CDR3 is TGTGCCAGCAGCCGGGACAGGACCTACGAGCAGTACTTC.